This T cell receptor beta chain was sequenced in a study of shared clonotypes between healthy human individuals. Trimming shortened V by 7 bases and J by 3 bases, and 15 bases separated the two germline ends. This CDR3 spans 14 amino acids. Germline assignment: CDR1 LNHDA and CDR2 SQIVND (reference sequence). Deep was the level at which the assay was run. TCRdb's table, derived via immunoSEQ multiplex PCR, lists solely in-frame clones and lacks some. The data contain just over 2,000,000 clones, 90% to 95% of them singletons. The sample comprised naive CD4+ T cells sorted from blood. Subset here: CD45RA+ positively selected. The origin of this receptor is a man younger than 30 in good health. The chain joins TRBV19 to TRBJ1-2; no firm D call. The CDR3 bases are TGTGCCAGTACAGCTAGAGAGGGCCACTATGGCTACACCTTC. Translating gives CASTAREGHYGYTF. Full variable domain (remainder filled in from reference TRBV19 and TRBJ1-2): DGGITQSPKYLFRKEGQNVTLSCEQNLNHDAMYWYRQDPGQGLRLIYYSQIVNDFQKGDIAEGYSVSREKKESFPLTVTSAQKNPTAFYLCASTAREGHYGYTFGSGTRLTVV.